This TCR beta chain derives from a study of blood T cell repertoires in COVID-19. Original data processing: From reference gene primer amplification, estimates of nucleated cell counts were derived. Clones were sequenced by immunoSEQ multiplex PCR, and TCRdb holds only the in-frame ones, with some missing. The V and J calls and the clone size are those of that table, but D and trimming were determined from the DNA. The profile shows about 240,000 clones, roughly four fifths of them singletons. Germline V gene sequence: CDR1 SGHAT, CDR2 FQNNGV. CDR3 length: 16 residues. V lost 5 bases and J lost 4; bases outside the gene matches: 5.

The sequenced sample was peripheral blood. This receptor was obtained from a woman aged 55 to 70 with active or convalescent COVID-19. The chain combines TRBV11-2 with TRBJ2-5; 15 nucleotides align to TRBD2. The CDR3: CASSRTSGGAGETQYF. The CDR3, as DNA: TGTGCCAGCAGCAGGACTAGCGGGGGGGCTGGAGAGACCCAGTACTTC.